These 27 T cell receptor beta chains were sequenced from one sample in a study of control samples from healthy donors and cancer patients. The repertoire was sequenced with immunoSEQ multiplex PCR; TCRdb's copy has only in-frame clones and lacks some. The data contain over 100,000 clones, 75% to 95% of them singletons. Sequenced input: blood. The receptors were gathered from a human donor in good health. The donor label of this sample is uncertain.

The J gene is TRBJ2-1, the V gene TRBV14; D unclear. V lost 4 bases and J lost 4, with 11 bases in between. CDR3 length equals 14 residues. Germline loops: CDR1 SGHDN, CDR2 FVKESK. The CDR3 coding sequence is TGTGCCAGCAGCCCCCGAACAGTTTACAATGAGCAGTTCTTC. This sequence encodes CASSPRTVYNEQFF.

This chain connects TRBV14 to TRBJ2-2, with 10 bases lining up with TRBD2. Unmatched junction bases numbered 3, after V lost 7 bases and J lost 1 base. The CDR3 spans 15 residues. In germline, CDR1 is SGHDN, CDR2 FVKESK. CDR3: CASKAGGLNTGELFF. The CDR3, as DNA: TGTGCCAGCAAAGCGGGAGGGCTGAACACCGGGGAGCTGTTTTTT. Based on the CDR3 plus reference TRBV14 and TRBJ2-2, the full variable domain is EAGVTQFPSHSVIEKGQTVTLRCDPISGHDNLYWYRRVMGKEIKFLLHFVKESKQDESGMPNNRFLAERTGGTYSTLKVQPAELEDSGVYFCASKAGGLNTGELFFGEGSRLTVL.

CDR3 coding DNA: TGCAGCGTTCTCACCGACCTGAACACTGAAGCTTTCTTT. Its translation is CSVLTDLNTEAFF. The chain carries TRBV29-1 and TRBJ1-1; D not certain. CDR3 size: 13 residues. V gave up 5 bases and J gave up 0 bases, with 10 bases separating them. From germline, CDR1 is SQVTM and CDR2 ANQGSEA.

The genes are TRBV5-3 and TRBJ1-1, with D possibly matching TRBD1 (5 bases). TRBV5-3 is known as an ORF, though its function is uncertain. The CDR3 is 17 residues long. V was pared by 4 bases and J by 1 base, with 20 bases between. The CDR3 DNA reads TGTGCCAGAAGCCCGACGGGGGGTTCCAGTGGGAACACTGAAGCTTTCTTT. Translated, it gives CARSPTGGSSGNTEAFF.

The CDR3, as DNA: TGTGCCAGCAGCTCGAGGACAGGGGAAAAACTGTTTTTT. Protein product: CASSSRTGEKLFF. The J gene is TRBJ1-4, the V gene TRBV7-8, with 8 bases fitting TRBD1. The CDR3 runs 13 residues. The germline gives CDR1 SGHVS, CDR2 FQNEAQ. The V segment lost 4 bases and the J segment 8 bases; nucleotides outside the gene matches: 3.

This chain links TRBV25-1 with TRBJ2-3; 8 nucleotides line up with TRBD2. The junction had 6 bases not matched to a gene; V was cut back by 2 bases and J by 2 bases. Germline V gives CDR1 MGHDK, CDR2 SYGVNS. CDR3 length: 16 amino acids. This chain's CDR3 is CASSEGGGTVTDTQYF. For the CDR3, the DNA is TGTGCCAGCAGTGAAGGCGGGGGGACCGTCACAGATACGCAGTATTTT.

Details on this clone: At one of its ends the junction is not consistent with the germline gene, which may arise from a read error. This chain joins TRBV6-5 and TRBJ1-2, with 10 bases lining up with TRBD1. The germline V gene encodes CDR1 MNHEY and CDR2 SVGAGI. There are 15 residues in the CDR3. For the CDR3, the DNA is TGTGCCAGCAGTTACTCAGGGACAGGGGTCTATGGCCACACCTTC. Protein product: CASSYSGTGVYGHTF.

The V gene is TRBV27, the J gene TRBJ1-2, with 9 bases aligning to TRBD1. V shed 1 base, J shed 5 bases, and the junction held 11 bases outside the gene matches. The length of the CDR3 is 17 residues. Germline V CDR1 and CDR2: MNHEY, SMNVEV (reference sequence). CDR3 protein: CASSLLNSDRGGYGYTF. The CDR3 DNA is TGTGCCAGCAGTTTATTAAATAGCGACAGGGGGGGATATGGCTACACCTTC.

The rearrangement uses TRBV30 and TRBJ1-1; 7 bases line up with TRBD1. The CDR3 sequence is 15 residues long. With V trimmed by 2 bases and J by 1 base, 7 bases remained unmatched. CDR1 and CDR2 (germline): GTSNPN, SVGIG (reference sequence). The CDR3 DNA is TGTGCCTGGAGTCATGAGACAGGGACGAACACTGAAGCTTTCTTT. It encodes CAWSHETGTNTEAFF.

This rearrangement joins TRBV11-2 to TRBJ1-1; 9 bases line up with TRBD1. With V trimmed by 1 base and J by 8 bases, 8 bases remained unmatched. The CDR3 runs 15 residues. The germline gives CDR1 SGHAT, CDR2 FQNNGV. This chain's CDR3 is CASSLVGQGRAEAFF. The CDR3 DNA reads as TGTGCCAGCAGCTTAGTTGGACAGGGGCGGGCGGAAGCTTTCTTT.

V gene TRBV7-8 combines with J gene TRBJ2-3; 9 bases match TRBD2. The CDR3 has 14 amino acids. The V and J ends lost 8 bases and 1 base, in that order; junction bases with no gene match: 4. Germline lookup yields CDR1 SGHVS and CDR2 FQNEAQ. This CDR3 is CASELAGGTDTQYF. Here the CDR3 DNA reads TGTGCCAGCGAATTAGCGGGGGGCACAGATACGCAGTATTTT.

The gene calls are TRBV18 and TRBJ1-1, with 9 bases identical to TRBD1. From germline, CDR1 is KGHSH and CDR2 LQKENI. This CDR3 region has 13 residues. V lost 5 bases, J lost 4 bases, and 2 bases stayed unmatched. The chain's CDR3 is CASSTTGGTEAFF. CDR3 nucleotide sequence: TGTGCCAGCTCAACGACAGGGGGCACTGAAGCTTTCTTT. The full variable domain, completed using reference TRBV18 and TRBJ1-1, is NAGVMQNPRHLVRRRGQEARLRCSPMKGHSHVYWYRQLPEEGLKFMVYLQKENIIDESGMPKERFSAEFPKEGPSILRIQQVVRGDSAAYFCASSTTGGTEAFFGQGTRLTVV.

The CDR3 is CASSLQGVDSPLHF. The DNA of the CDR3 is TGTGCCAGCAGCTTGCAGGGGGTTGATTCACCCCTCCACTTT. The chain employs TRBV5-4 and TRBJ1-6; TRBD1 agrees at 7 bases. Germline V gene data show CDR1 as SGHNT and CDR2 as YYREEE (reference sequence). The V segment lost 1 base and the J segment 8 bases; nucleotides outside the gene matches: 3. The CDR3 runs 14 residues.

This rearrangement joins TRBV27 to TRBJ2-1; D is possibly TRBD1 (6 bases). The CDR3 spans 16 residues. Trimming removed 6 bases at V and 4 bases at J, with 19 bases between. Germline CDR1 MNHEY, CDR2 SMNVEV (reference sequence). The CDR3 DNA sequence: TGTGCCAGCAGCCAACCGGGACCCCAGGGGTACAATGAGCAGTTCTTC. Its protein product is CASSQPGPQGYNEQFF.

This chain connects TRBV6-2 or TRBV6-3 to TRBJ2-2; 8 bases line up with TRBD2. This CDR3 comprises 15 residues. The germline CDR1 and CDR2 sequences are MNHEY and SVGEGT. V lost 5 bases, J lost 5 bases, and 7 bases stayed unmatched. Here the CDR3 DNA reads TGTGCCAGCAGTAAGGCGGGGGGAAAAACCGGGGAGCTGTTTTTT. This gives the protein CASSKAGGKTGELFF.

The genes are TRBV2 and TRBJ2-1; 9 positions agree with TRBD2. Per germline, CDR1 SNHLY and CDR2 FYNNEI. This CDR3 contains 17 residues. Germline trimming cut 6 bases from V and 2 bases from J; bases unmatched to any gene: 11. CDR3 coding DNA: TGTGCCAGCAGCTTAGGGGCTAGCGGGGCCCCCTACAATGAGCAGTTCTTC. Protein sequence: CASSLGASGAPYNEQFF.

The rearrangement joins TRBV6-2 or TRBV6-3 to TRBJ2-5, with 7 bases matching TRBD1. Germline CDR1 MNHEY, CDR2 SVGEGT. The CDR3 consists of 15 residues. J gave up 4 bases and V 6 bases, and 11 bases lay outside the gene matches. The CDR3 DNA is TGTGCCAGCAGCAGAGAGGGGGCAGGGAGAGAGACCCAGTACTTC. Translating gives CASSREGAGRETQYF.

DNA of the CDR3: TGTGCCACGATGGGGTACACAGATACGCAGTATTTT. Translating gives CATMGYTDTQYF. V is TRBV24-1 and J is TRBJ2-3; D remains unclear. This CDR3 region has 12 residues. Germline V gene data show CDR1 as KGHDR and CDR2 as SFDVKD. V lost 10 bases, J lost 2 bases, and 9 bases lay in between.

CDR3 DNA sequence: TGTGCCAGCAGCACGACAGGGGGGCCTAATGAAAAACTGTTTTTT. The encoded protein is CASSTTGGPNEKLFF. The rearrangement uses TRBV28 and TRBJ1-4, with TRBD1 identical over 9 bases. The ends lost 6 bases at V and 3 bases at J; junction bases unmatched: 5. The V gene's germline CDR1 is MDHEN and CDR2 SYDVKM. The CDR3 spans 15 residues.

The J gene is TRBJ2-7, the V gene TRBV5-5; TRBD1 is a possible D gene (5 bases). CDR3 length equals 15 residues. The germline V and J ends were trimmed by 1 base and 5 bases, with 16 bases remaining between them. In germline, CDR1 is SGHKS, CDR2 YYEKEE (reference sequence). CDR3 nucleotides: TGTGCCAGCAGCTTGCTTGACAGCCCATGGGACGAGCAGTACTTC. The encoded protein is CASSLLDSPWDEQYF.

J is TRBJ2-1 and V is TRBV5-1; TRBD2 agrees at 8 bases. Germline V CDR1 and CDR2: SGHRS, YFSETQ. The CDR3 totals 15 residues. J gave up 4 bases and V 7 bases, and 10 bases lay outside the gene matches. The CDR3, as DNA: TGCGCCAGCGCCCGGGCGGGGGGCCCTTACAATGAGCAGTTCTTC. Amino acid sequence: CASARAGGPYNEQFF.

The V call is TRBV7-8, the J call TRBJ1-6; the match to TRBD1 covers 7 bases. Germline values: CDR1 SGHVS, CDR2 FQNEAQ. The junction had 1 base not matched to a gene; V was cut back by 1 base and J by 10 bases. The CDR3 runs to 13 residues. CDR3 DNA sequence: TGTGCCAGCAGCTTAGAAGGGGGCTCACCCCTCCACTTT. Its translation is CASSLEGGSPLHF.

This chain connects TRBV6-6 to TRBJ1-2; weak D call: TRBD1 (5 bases). The V gene's germline CDR1 is MNHNY and CDR2 SVGAGI (reference sequence). Between the trimmed V and J ends, which lost 0 bases and 3 bases, there was a span of 14 bases. The CDR3 consists of 16 residues. DNA for the CDR3: TGTGCCAGCAGTTACTCCCCCCAGGGAGGAGACTATGGCTACACCTTC. Its protein is CASSYSPQGGDYGYTF.

This chain connects TRBV5-4 to TRBJ1-2; no clear D. Germline V lookup: CDR1 SGHNT, CDR2 YYREEE (reference sequence). The CDR3 loop spans 14 amino acids. The V gene lost 1 base and the J gene lost 0 bases, with 7 bases spanning the gap. The CDR3 is CASSLWGANYGYTF. The CDR3 bases are TGTGCCAGCAGCTTGTGGGGAGCTAACTATGGCTACACCTTC.

This clone was recorded once. The V and J genes are TRBV5-4 and TRBJ1-4; the D gene is possibly TRBD1 (6 bases). The V gene lost 4 bases and the J gene lost 7 bases, with 14 bases spanning the gap. The CDR3 has 14 amino acids. Germline V gene data show CDR1 as SGHNT and CDR2 as YYREEE (reference sequence). The CDR3 sequence: CASSDITQGEKLFF. DNA of the CDR3: TGTGCCAGCAGCGACATCACACAGGGTGAAAAACTGTTTTTT.

The chain carries TRBV9 and TRBJ1-1; no reliable D call. Trimming took 0 bases from V and 1 from J, leaving 7 bases between them. The CDR3 covers 14 residues. Per the germline V gene, CDR1 is SGDLS and CDR2 is YYNGEE. DNA of the CDR3: TGTGCCAGCAGCGTAGTCGGGGAGAACACTGAAGCTTTCTTT. Translating gives CASSVVGENTEAFF. The complete variable domain, with remaining parts taken from reference TRBV9 and TRBJ1-1, reads DSGVTQTPKHLITATGQRVTLRCSPRSGDLSVYWYQQSLDQGLQFLIQYYNGEERAKGNILERFSAQQFPDLHSELNLSSLELGDSALYFCASSVVGENTEAFFGQGTRLTVV.

J is TRBJ2-7 and V is TRBV5-4; D ambiguous. Trimming shortened V by 2 bases and J by 3 bases, and 9 bases separated the two germline ends. This CDR3 has 13 amino acids. The germline V gene has CDR1 SGHNT and CDR2 YYREEE (reference sequence). The CDR3, as DNA: TGTGCCAGCAGCTTCCACACAGTCTACGAGCAGTACTTC. This codes for CASSFHTVYEQYF.